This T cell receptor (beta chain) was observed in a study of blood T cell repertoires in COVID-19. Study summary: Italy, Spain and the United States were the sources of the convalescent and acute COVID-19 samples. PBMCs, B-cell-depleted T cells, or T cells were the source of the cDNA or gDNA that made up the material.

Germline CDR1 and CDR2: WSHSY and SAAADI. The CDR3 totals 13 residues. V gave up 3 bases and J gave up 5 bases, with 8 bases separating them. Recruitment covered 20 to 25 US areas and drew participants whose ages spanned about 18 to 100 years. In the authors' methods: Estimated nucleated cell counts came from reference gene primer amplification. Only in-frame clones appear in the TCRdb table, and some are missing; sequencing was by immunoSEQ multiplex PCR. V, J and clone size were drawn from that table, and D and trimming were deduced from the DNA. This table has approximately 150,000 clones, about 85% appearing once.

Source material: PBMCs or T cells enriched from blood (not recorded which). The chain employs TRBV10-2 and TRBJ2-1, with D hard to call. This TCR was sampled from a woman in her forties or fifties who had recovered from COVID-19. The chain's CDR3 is CASSDVEDNEQFF. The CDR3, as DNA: TGCGCCAGCAGTGATGTAGAAGACAATGAGCAGTTCTTC.